These 27 T cell receptor beta chains were all obtained from the same sample, sequenced in a study of T cell repertoires in cytomegalovirus infection. For these receptors, no antigen is known. MiXCR was run by TCRdb on the reads, yielding one entry per CDR3 protein. Seen here are 700,000 to 850,000 distinct CDR3 sequences, approximately 29% observed once, and the top ten hold around 12%. The sequences come from cultured CD8+ T cells from PBMCs, collected from culture after CMV antigen stimulation. Receptors were obtained from a human donor in good health (CMV status not recorded). Some clones in this sample may be carry-over from other donors' samples.

In this sample, this clonotype turned up many times. The genes are TRBV11-1 and TRBJ1-1; TRBD1 matches 7 bases. The CDR3 consists of 15 residues. The V and J ends lost 5 bases and 7 bases, in that order; junction bases with no gene match: 13. Germline V gene data show CDR1 as SGHAT and CDR2 as FQDESV (reference sequence). CDR3 DNA: TGTGCCAGCAGCCTCAGGGGGGGCTTTGAAGGTGAAGCTTTCTTT. This gives the protein CASSLRGGFEGEAFF.

The genes are TRBV4-2 and TRBJ1-5; D not resolved. CDR1 and CDR2 from the germline V gene are LGHNA and YNFKEQ. The CDR3 consists of 14 residues. The V and J ends lost 5 bases and 4 bases respectively, with 12 bases between them. CDR3 DNA: TGTGCCAGCAGCGTCGATAGGCGAAATCAGCCCCAGCATTTT. Its translation: CASSVDRRNQPQHF.

In this sample, this clonotype turned up a few times. The chain employs TRBV10-3 and TRBJ2-1; D not certain. Trimming removed 0 bases from V and 4 bases from J, with 13 bases in between. Germline CDR1 ENHRY, CDR2 SYGVKD. This CDR3 region has 16 residues. The CDR3 bases are TGTGCCATCAGTGAGTCTGATGTTACAAGATACAATGAGCAGTTCTTC. Encoded protein: CAISESDVTRYNEQFF.

This clonotype was found many times. The V and J genes are TRBV7-8 and TRBJ1-5, with D uncertain. Germline V gives CDR1 SGHVS, CDR2 FQNEAQ. The CDR3 is 15 residues long. V gave up 1 base and J gave up 11 bases, with 18 bases separating them. The CDR3 sequence is CASSLDLRIYSAQHF. DNA of the CDR3: TGTGCCAGCAGCTTAGATTTGAGGATCTACAGCGCCCAGCATTTT.

This chain joins TRBV18 and TRBJ2-3, with TRBD2 matching over 12 bases. CDR3 length equals 19 residues. Germline CDR1 reads KGHSH; CDR2 reads LQKENI. J gave up 3 bases and V 1 base, and 11 bases lay outside the gene matches. CDR3 nucleotide sequence: TGTGCCAGCTCACCACGGCTAGCGGGGGGGAACAGGACTACAGATACGCAGTATTTT. The encoded protein is CASSPRLAGGNRTTDTQYF.

CDR3 nucleotides: TGCAGTGCTCCTAGCGATAGGAGCTCCTATAATTCACCCCTCCACTTT. Residues: CSAPSDRSSYNSPLHF. The chain combines TRBV20-1 with TRBJ1-6; D is unclear. Trimming pared 5 bases from V and 0 bases from J, leaving 14 bases between. Germline V gives CDR1 DFQATT, CDR2 SNEGSKA (reference sequence). The CDR3 consists of 16 residues.

This clonotype was detected only a few times. The gene calls are TRBV7-9 and TRBJ2-7; D may be TRBD1 or TRBD2 (5 bases each). The CDR3 length is 15 residues. Per the germline V gene, CDR1 is SEHNR and CDR2 is FQNEAQ (reference sequence). V gave up 4 bases and J gave up 6 bases, with 19 bases separating them. CDR3 residues: CASSSLTGDAREQYF. In DNA form, the CDR3 reads TGTGCCAGCAGCTCATTAACCGGGGACGCGCGCGAGCAGTACTTC.

This clonotype was detected only a few times. The rearrangement uses TRBV7-9 and TRBJ1-2; perhaps TRBD1 as D (5 bases). The germline V gene encodes CDR1 SEHNR and CDR2 FQNEAQ (reference sequence). The V gene lost 1 base and the J gene lost 7 bases, with 10 bases spanning the gap. This CDR3 comprises 13 residues. The CDR3 DNA follows: TGTGCCAGCAGCTTAGAAGGGGTCCCTGGCTACACCTTC. Its protein product is CASSLEGVPGYTF. Complete variable domain (other parts from reference TRBV7-9 and TRBJ1-2): DTGVSQNPRHKITKRGQNVTFRCDPISEHNRLYWYRQTLGQGPEFLTYFQNEAQLEKSRLLSDRFSAERPKGSFSTLEIQRTEQGDSAMYLCASSLEGVPGYTFGSGTRLTVV.

Only a few counts were recorded for this clonotype. The CDR3 is CASSPGAVNEQFF. CDR3 bases: TGTGCCAGCAGCCCCGGGGCAGTCAATGAGCAGTTCTTC. The rearrangement uses TRBV12-3 or TRBV12-4 and TRBJ2-1; D possibly matches TRBD1 or TRBD2 (5 bases each). This CDR3 is 13 amino acids long. V lost 6 bases and J 6 bases, leaving 12 bases between the germline ends.

V and J are TRBV5-6 and TRBJ2-7; unclear D gene. The CDR3 is made up of 13 amino acids. The ends were cut back, 2 bases at V and 5 bases at J, with 11 bases in the middle. Germline loops: CDR1 SGHDT, CDR2 YYEEEE. CDR3 DNA sequence: TGTGCCAGCAGCTTCACCCTTCCCCACGAGCAGTACGTC. Translated, it gives CASSFTLPHEQYV.

This clonotype was counted ten times or more. The chain is built from TRBV6-6 and TRBJ1-5; no clear D gene. The CDR3 is 13 residues long. Germline CDR1 is MNHNY and CDR2 is SVGAGI (reference sequence). Trimming left V 2 bases short and J 4 bases short, with 6 bases between. CDR3 amino acids: CASSYNENQPQHF. Here the CDR3 DNA reads TGTGCCAGCAGTTACAACGAGAATCAGCCCCAGCATTTT.

The V gene is TRBV27, the J gene TRBJ2-7; 8 bases line up with TRBD2. CDR3 size: 16 residues. Unmatched junction bases numbered 10, after V lost 5 bases and J lost 1 base. CDR1 and CDR2 from the germline V gene are MNHEY and SMNVEV (reference sequence). The CDR3 region has the DNA TGTGCCAGCAGTCCCGACGGGGGGGCGATGTCCTACGAGCAGTACTTC. This encodes CASSPDGGAMSYEQYF.

CDR3 loop: CASSQIRGTSEAFF. In DNA, the CDR3 is TGTGCCAGCAGCCAGATAAGGGGAACTTCTGAAGCTTTCTTT. The chain uses TRBV14 and TRBJ1-1; perhaps TRBD1 as D (5 bases). V was trimmed by 3 bases and J by 6 bases, leaving 14 bases between them. The CDR3 consists of 14 residues. Germline-derived CDR1 and CDR2 are SGHDN and FVKESK.

V gene TRBV5-5 combines with J gene TRBJ2-7; D not certain. Trimming shortened V by 0 bases and J by 3 bases, and 7 bases separated the two germline ends. Germline V gives CDR1 SGHKS, CDR2 YYEKEE (reference sequence). The CDR3 has 13 residues. The CDR3 region has the DNA TGTGCCAGCAGCTTGGAGGCAGTCTACGAGCAGTACTTC. Translating it yields CASSLEAVYEQYF.

The V call is TRBV6-5, the J call TRBJ1-6; D is perhaps TRBD1 (5 bases). Trimming shortened V by 4 bases and J by 16 bases, and 11 bases separated the two germline ends. Germline V CDR1 and CDR2: MNHEY, SVGAGI. The CDR3 covers 11 residues. CDR3 sequence reads: CASSFGKGLHF. The CDR3 nucleotides read TGTGCCAGCAGTTTTGGGAAGGGGCTCCACTTT.

This clonotype has only a few counts. The chain combines TRBV10-3 with TRBJ2-7; no firm D call. Per germline, CDR1 ENHRY and CDR2 SYGVKD. V lost 3 bases, J lost 0 bases, and 6 bases lay in between. CDR3 length: 13 residues. The CDR3 DNA sequence: TGTGCCATCAGTGACAGCAGCTCCTACGAGCAGTACGTC. It translates to CAISDSSSYEQYV.

This clonotype has a handful of counts. A read error is possible here, since a much larger clone lies one base away. The rearrangement joins TRBV19 to TRBJ2-1, with D possibly TRBD2 on 5 matching bases. The CDR3 contains 13 residues. The V end lost 3 bases, the J end lost 4 bases, and 7 bases lay between the germline ends. Per the germline V gene, CDR1 is LNHDA and CDR2 is SQIVND (reference sequence). CDR3 amino acids: CASSMGVYNEQFF. Written as DNA, the CDR3 is TGTGCCAGTAGTATGGGAGTTTACAATGAGCAGTTCTTC.

The rearrangement joins TRBV29-1 to TRBJ2-3; D unresolved. The CDR3 totals 14 residues. Germline loops: CDR1 SQVTM, CDR2 ANQGSEA. Trimming shortened V by 6 bases and J by 3 bases, and 16 bases separated the two germline ends. DNA for the CDR3: TGCAGCGTCCCACTCTCCCTTCGAACAGATACGCAGTATTTT. Translated, it gives CSVPLSLRTDTQYF.

This clonotype came up many times. The chain employs TRBV7-9 and TRBJ1-1; D may be TRBD1 (6 bases). V was clipped by 4 bases and J by 4 bases, with 10 bases between them. In germline, CDR1 is SEHNR, CDR2 FQNEAQ (reference sequence). CDR3 length equals 13 residues. CDR3 protein: CASSSGQITEAFF. The CDR3 DNA reads TGTGCCAGCAGCTCAGGACAGATCACTGAAGCTTTCTTT.

The genes are TRBV6-2 or TRBV6-3 and TRBJ2-1; D perhaps matches TRBD2 (5 bases). Trimming took 7 bases from V and 5 from J, leaving 9 bases between them. Germline CDR1 is MNHEY and CDR2 is SVGEGT. The CDR3 covers 12 residues. As DNA, the CDR3 is TGTGCCAGCACTGGGCGGGACAATGAGCAGTTCTTC. It yields the protein CASTGRDNEQFF.

Concerning this clonotype itself: With a much larger clone just one base away, this may be a read error. The V and J genes are TRBV7-2 and TRBJ2-4; no reliable D call. Germline CDR1 is SGHTA and CDR2 is FQGNSA. The CDR3 runs to 16 residues. The CDR3 loop reads CACSLVSQSAKNIQYF. CDR3 in DNA: TGTGCCTGCAGCTTAGTTTCGCAGTCAGCCAAAAACATTCAGTACTTC.

In this sample, this clonotype turned up many times. The rearrangement joins TRBV6-5 to TRBJ1-1; D unclear. Trimming left V 6 bases short and J 4 bases short, with 15 bases between. This CDR3 region has 14 residues. From germline, CDR1 is MNHEY and CDR2 SVGAGI. The CDR3 loop is CASSGTVLGTEAFF. The DNA of the CDR3 is TGTGCCAGCAGCGGAACAGTCCTGGGCACTGAAGCTTTCTTT.

This clonotype was seen many times. This chain links TRBV27 with TRBJ1-2; 9 bases fit TRBD1. Losses at the gene ends were 7 bases for V and 2 bases for J; bases not matched to a gene: 5. Per germline, CDR1 MNHEY and CDR2 SMNVEV (reference sequence). The CDR3 totals 14 residues. The CDR3 here is CASTPGTGNYGYTF. The CDR3 coding sequence is TGTGCCAGCACCCCTGGGACAGGGAACTATGGCTACACCTTC.

Details on this clonotype: At one of its ends the junction is not consistent with the germline gene, which may arise from a read error. The chain links TRBV5-6 to TRBJ1-5; no definite D call. The CDR3 sequence is 15 residues long. Per germline, CDR1 SGHDT and CDR2 YYEEEE. The DNA for the CDR3 is TGTGTCAGCAGCAGCCGGGAAATTACAAATCAGCCCCAGCATTTT. Translation gives CVSSSREITNQPQHF. The variable domain in full, completed from reference TRBV5-6 and TRBJ1-5, reads DAGVTQSPTHLIKTRGQQVTLRCSPKSGHDTVSWYQQALGQGPQFIFQYYEEEERQRGNFPDRFSGHQFPNYSSELNVNALLLGDSALYLCVSSSREITNQPQHFGDGTRLSIL.

The chain recombines TRBV29-1 with TRBJ1-2; D call uncertain. The CDR3 has 12 amino acids. With 3 bases removed from V and 6 bases from J, the gap between germline ends came to 11 bases. Looked up from germline, CDR1 is SQVTM and CDR2 is ANQGSEA. The CDR3 reads CSVEVRENGYTF. The CDR3 DNA follows: TGCAGCGTTGAGGTTAGGGAGAATGGCTACACCTTC.

In nucleotides, the CDR3 is TGTGCCAGCAGCCCCAGAGACTCAGCAGCAGATACGCAGTATTTT. Translating it yields CASSPRDSAADTQYF. The V call is TRBV11-3, the J call TRBJ2-3; D is uncertain. Looked up from germline, CDR1 is SGHNT and CDR2 is YENEEA. CDR3 length: 15 residues. The V gene lost 5 bases and the J gene lost 4 bases, with 16 bases spanning the gap.

On this clonotype itself: A single base separates this from a much larger clone, so it may be a read error. The V gene is TRBV6-1, the J gene TRBJ2-3; 8 bases match TRBD2. The CDR3 length is 14 residues. CDR1 and CDR2 from the germline V gene are MNHNS and SASEGT. The ends lost 8 bases at V and 5 bases at J; junction bases unmatched: 9. The CDR3 sequence: CASGLGGDIDTQYF. As DNA, the CDR3 is TGTGCCAGCGGACTCGGGGGGGACATAGATACGCAGTATTTT.